This passage covers 19 T cell receptor beta chains from one sample sequenced in a study of patients and donors after allogeneic stem cell transplantation (TCRdb year 2020). The library came from RT-PCR. Instrument used: NextSeq 550. TCRdb reanalyzed the raw reads on its own, using fastp at Q25 for trimming and MiXCR for clone calling, and kept in-frame beta chains. Merged by CDR3 protein, the rows form single entries marked with the most common genes and DNA. The sample profile shows some 200,000 distinct CDR3 sequences; less than 45% of them were found once. Jointly, the top ten make up less than 40% of the sample. The material sequenced was blood, either unsorted or a sorted T cell fraction (not recorded which). Source of these receptors: a human donor who was either an allogeneic HSCT recipient or a stem cell or donor lymphocyte infusion donor (not recorded which). It is not recorded whose cells these are; they may come from a transplant donor.

As DNA, the CDR3 is TGTGCCAGCAGTCTACTCCCGACAGGGTACAATGAGCAGTTCTTC. Amino acid sequence: CASSLLPTGYNEQFF. The chain employs TRBV12-3 or TRBV12-4 and TRBJ2-1, with 7 positions matching TRBD1. The CDR3 runs to 15 residues. Trimming at V came to 5 bases and at J to 4 bases, leaving 8 bases not matched to a gene.

The chain recombines TRBV2 with TRBJ1-1; D unresolved. V lost 8 bases and J lost 2, with 12 bases in between. Per germline, CDR1 SNHLY and CDR2 FYNNEI. This CDR3 region has 13 residues. The CDR3 DNA is TGTGCCAGCTTTGCTCCCGGAAACACTGAAGCTTTCTTT. Encoded protein: CASFAPGNTEAFF.

The CDR3 DNA reads TGTGCCAGCAGTAAGATCCGGCTAGCGGGGAGGCCCAAGCAGTTCTTC. Its translation is CASSKIRLAGRPKQFF. The chain recombines TRBV27 with TRBJ2-1, with 9 nucleotides matching TRBD2. Germline trimming cut 5 bases from V and 11 bases from J; bases unmatched to any gene: 16. The CDR3 contains 16 residues. Germline assignment: CDR1 MNHEY and CDR2 SMNVEV (reference sequence).

This clonotype was seen a handful of times. The V and J genes are TRBV19 and TRBJ1-3; no firm D call. Germline V gives CDR1 LNHDA, CDR2 SQIVND (reference sequence). The V end lost 4 bases, the J end lost 4 bases, and 2 bases lay between the germline ends. CDR3 size: 11 residues. The CDR3 DNA follows: TGTGCCAGTAGTACCGGAAACACCATATATTTT. It specifies CASSTGNTIYF.

The chain is built from TRBV3-1 and TRBJ1-1; 8 positions agree with TRBD1. CDR3 length: 16 residues. From germline, CDR1 is LGHDT and CDR2 YNNKEL (reference sequence). J lost 4 bases, V lost 1 base, and 8 bases had no gene match. CDR3 nucleotide sequence: TGTGCCAGCAGCCAAGGGCCGACAGGGGAGGGCACTGAAGCTTTCTTT. Protein product: CASSQGPTGEGTEAFF.

The count of this clonotype is one. This rearrangement joins TRBV11-2 to TRBJ2-2, with unresolved D. In germline, CDR1 is SGHAT, CDR2 FQNNGV. V was shortened by 5 bases and J by 6 bases, with 16 bases between the two germline ends. The CDR3 is 15 amino acids. The CDR3 DNA sequence: TGTGCCAGCAGCCTAGGAGCCCATGTACCCGGGGAGCTGTTTTTT. It is translated as CASSLGAHVPGELFF.

The chain couples TRBV7-6 to TRBJ2-7; D unclear. CDR3 length: 13 residues. The germline CDR1 and CDR2 sequences are SGHVS and FNYEAQ. The V gene lost 1 base and the J gene lost 0 bases, with 4 bases spanning the gap. The CDR3 reads CASSLDYSYEQYF. The CDR3 bases are TGTGCCAGCAGCTTAGATTACTCCTACGAGCAGTACTTC.

CDR3 loop: CASGTGGPNTEAFF. CDR3 sequence (DNA): TGTGCCAGCGGGACAGGGGGACCGAACACTGAAGCTTTCTTT. The chain links TRBV6-5 to TRBJ1-1; 11 nucleotides line up with TRBD1. V was pared by 8 bases and J by 1 base, with 3 bases of the junction left unmatched. The germline V gene encodes CDR1 MNHEY and CDR2 SVGAGI. This CDR3 is 14 amino acids long.

The chain uses TRBV6-6 and TRBJ2-7, with D maybe TRBD2 (6 bases). Germline assignment: CDR1 MNHNY and CDR2 SVGAGI (reference sequence). Trimming took off 5 bases at V and 6 bases at J, with 11 bases between the two ends. The CDR3 extends over 12 amino acids. The CDR3 reads CASSIMTSEQYF. CDR3 nucleotides: TGTGCCAGCAGTATAATGACTAGCGAGCAGTACTTC.

This clonotype was picked up a small number of times. The V call is TRBV11-2, the J call TRBJ2-3; 7 bases line up with TRBD2. The V and J ends lost 5 bases and 2 bases, in that order; junction bases with no gene match: 10. This CDR3 region has 16 residues. Germline-derived CDR1 and CDR2 are SGHAT and FQNNGV. The CDR3 reads CASSHKTSPSTDTQYF. In DNA form, the CDR3 reads TGTGCCAGCAGCCACAAGACTAGCCCCTCCACAGATACGCAGTATTTT.

This clonotype occurred a few times. The rearrangement joins TRBV15 to TRBJ1-2, with D uncertain. This CDR3 region has 14 residues. The germline V gene has CDR1 LNHNV and CDR2 YYDKDF (reference sequence). V was shortened by 0 bases and J by 6 bases, with 11 bases between the two germline ends. The CDR3 reads CATSRDSREDGYTF. CDR3 nucleotides: TGTGCCACCAGCAGAGATAGTAGGGAGGATGGCTACACCTTC.

With respect to this clonotype: The junction shows a germline mismatch at one end, possibly a read error. The V call is TRBV4-2, the J call TRBJ2-7; D possibly corresponds to TRBD2 (5 bases). The CDR3 spans 17 residues. Germline V gene data show CDR1 as LGHNA and CDR2 as YNFKEQ. In DNA, the CDR3 is TGTGCGAGCAGCCAAGAATGGGTAGGTCAGGAGGACTACGAGCAGTACTTC. Its protein is CASSQEWVGQEDYEQYF.

The rearrangement joins TRBV28 to TRBJ2-1; TRBD1 or TRBD2 may be the D gene (5 bases each). V was pared by 3 bases and J by 6 bases, with 12 bases between. Looked up from germline, CDR1 is MDHEN and CDR2 is SYDVKM. The length of the CDR3 is 14 residues. The CDR3 DNA follows: TGTGCCAGCAGTTTTATGGGGGAAGGCAATGAGCAGTTCTTC. Amino acids: CASSFMGEGNEQFF.

As DNA, the CDR3 is TGTGCCTTCGGGAAGGGGAACACTGAAGCTTTCTTT. The encoded protein is CAFGKGNTEAFF. The rearrangement joins TRBV5-6 to TRBJ1-1; D is unclear. The CDR3 length is 12 residues. V gave up 10 bases and J gave up 1 base, with 11 bases separating them. Germline V CDR1 and CDR2: SGHDT, YYEEEE.

This clonotype has a handful of counts. The genes are TRBV6-1 and TRBJ1-1; D is uncertain. From germline, CDR1 is MNHNS and CDR2 SASEGT. V was shortened by 10 bases and J by 7 bases, with 10 bases between the two germline ends. The CDR3 extends over 10 amino acids. The DNA for the CDR3 is TGTGCCACCGCTTACAGTGAAGCTTTCTTT. Protein sequence: CATAYSEAFF.

This clonotype was seen more than once but under ten times. V and J are TRBV7-9 and TRBJ1-2, with D unclear. Trimming removed 1 base from V and 8 bases from J, with 14 bases in between. The CDR3 is 14 amino acids. The germline CDR1 and CDR2 sequences are SEHNR and FQNEAQ (reference sequence). Here the CDR3 DNA reads TGTGCCAGCAGCTTAGATTCCAAGGGCTCCGGCTACACCTTC. Amino acids: CASSLDSKGSGYTF.

The chain combines TRBV20-1 with TRBJ1-3; the D is unclear. Germline lookup yields CDR1 DFQATT and CDR2 SNEGSKA (reference sequence). Trimming stripped 5 bases from V and 3 bases from J, with 5 bases between. The CDR3 loop spans 11 amino acids. CDR3 DNA sequence: TGCAGTGCTCAGAATGGAAACACCATATATTTT. Translation gives CSAQNGNTIYF.

This chain joins TRBV6-1 and TRBJ2-5; D unclear. The V end was cut by 7 bases, the J end by 4 bases, with 7 bases between. Germline CDR1 and CDR2: MNHNS and SASEGT. The CDR3 consists of 11 residues. DNA of the CDR3: TGTGCCAGCAAGCTGGGAGAGACCCAGTACTTC. Protein product: CASKLGETQYF.

The rearrangement uses TRBV27 and TRBJ2-3; 8 bases are shared with TRBD1. Trimming at V came to 6 bases and at J to 8 bases, leaving 7 bases not matched to a gene. This CDR3 region has 13 residues. Germline V gene lookup returns CDR1 MNHEY and CDR2 SMNVEV (reference sequence). CDR3 sequence reads: CASSLTGDSTQYF. In DNA, the CDR3 is TGTGCCAGCAGCTTGACAGGGGACAGTACGCAGTATTTT.